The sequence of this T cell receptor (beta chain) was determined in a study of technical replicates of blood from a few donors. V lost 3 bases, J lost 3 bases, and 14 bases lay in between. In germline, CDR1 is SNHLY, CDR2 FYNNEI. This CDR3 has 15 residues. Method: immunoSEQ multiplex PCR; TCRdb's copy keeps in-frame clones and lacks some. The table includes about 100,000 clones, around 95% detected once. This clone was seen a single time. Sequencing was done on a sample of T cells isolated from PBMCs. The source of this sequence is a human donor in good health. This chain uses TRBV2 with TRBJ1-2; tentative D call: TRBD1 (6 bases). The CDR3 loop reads CASSEGAEADYGYTF. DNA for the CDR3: TGTGCCAGCAGTGAGGGGGCAGAGGCGGACTATGGCTACACCTTC. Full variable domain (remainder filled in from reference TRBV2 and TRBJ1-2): EPEVTQTPSHQVTQMGQEVILRCVPISNHLYFYWYRQILGQKVEFLVSFYNNEISEKSEIFDDQFSVERPDGSNFTLKIRSTKLEDSAMYFCASSEGAEADYGYTFGSGTRLTVV.